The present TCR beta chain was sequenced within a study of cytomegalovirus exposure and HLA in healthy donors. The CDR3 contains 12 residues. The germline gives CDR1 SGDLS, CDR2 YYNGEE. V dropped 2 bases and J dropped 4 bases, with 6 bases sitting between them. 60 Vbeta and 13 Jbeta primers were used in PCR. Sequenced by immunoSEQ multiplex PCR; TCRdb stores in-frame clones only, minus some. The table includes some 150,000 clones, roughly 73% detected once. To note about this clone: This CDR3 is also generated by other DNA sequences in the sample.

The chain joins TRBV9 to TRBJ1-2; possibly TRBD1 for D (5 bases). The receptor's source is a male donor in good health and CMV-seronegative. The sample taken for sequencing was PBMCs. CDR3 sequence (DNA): TGTGCCAGCAGCGTTGACAGCTATGGCTACACCTTC. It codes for CASSVDSYGYTF.